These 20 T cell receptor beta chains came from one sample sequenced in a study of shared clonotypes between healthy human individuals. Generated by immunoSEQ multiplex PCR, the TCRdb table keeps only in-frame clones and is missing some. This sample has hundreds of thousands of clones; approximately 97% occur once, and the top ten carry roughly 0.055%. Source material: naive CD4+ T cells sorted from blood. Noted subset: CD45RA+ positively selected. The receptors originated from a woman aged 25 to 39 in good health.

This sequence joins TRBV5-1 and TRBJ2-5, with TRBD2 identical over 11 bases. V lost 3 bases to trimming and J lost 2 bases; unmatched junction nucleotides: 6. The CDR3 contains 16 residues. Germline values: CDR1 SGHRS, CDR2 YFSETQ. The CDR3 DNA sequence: TGCGCCAGCAGCTCGAATTTAGCGGGAGGGCAAGAGACCCAGTACTTC. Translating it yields CASSSNLAGGQETQYF. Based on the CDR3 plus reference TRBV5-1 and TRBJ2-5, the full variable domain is KAGVTQTPRYLIKTRGQQVTLSCSPISGHRSVSWYQQTPGQGLQFLFEYFSETQRNKGNFPGRFSGRQFSNSRSEMNVSTLELGDSALYLCASSSNLAGGQETQYFGPGTRLLVL.

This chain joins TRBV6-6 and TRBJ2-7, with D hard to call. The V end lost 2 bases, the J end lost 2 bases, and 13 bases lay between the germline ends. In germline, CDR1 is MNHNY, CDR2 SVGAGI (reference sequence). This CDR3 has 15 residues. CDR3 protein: CASSYATSAAYEQYF. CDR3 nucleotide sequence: TGTGCCAGCAGTTACGCGACAAGCGCTGCCTACGAGCAGTACTTC.

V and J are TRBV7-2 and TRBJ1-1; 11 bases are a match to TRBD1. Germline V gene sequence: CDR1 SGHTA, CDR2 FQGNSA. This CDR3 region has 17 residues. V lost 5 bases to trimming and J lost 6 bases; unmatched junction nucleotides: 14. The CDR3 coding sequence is TGTGCCAGCAGCCCCCAAGGGACAGGGGGGGCGGGGGCTGAAGCTTTCTTT. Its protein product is CASSPQGTGGAGAEAFF.

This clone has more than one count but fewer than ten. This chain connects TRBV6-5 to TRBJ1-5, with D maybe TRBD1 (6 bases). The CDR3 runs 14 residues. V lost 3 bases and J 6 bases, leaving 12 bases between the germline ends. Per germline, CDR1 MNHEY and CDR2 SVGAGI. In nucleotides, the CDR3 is TGTGCCAGCAGTTATTCGGGGGGCTCTCAGCCCCAGCATTTT. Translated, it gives CASSYSGGSQPQHF.

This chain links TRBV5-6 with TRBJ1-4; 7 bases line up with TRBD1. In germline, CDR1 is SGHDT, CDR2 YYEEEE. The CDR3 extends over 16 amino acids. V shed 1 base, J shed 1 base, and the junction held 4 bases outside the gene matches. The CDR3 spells CASSLTGVGTNEKLFF. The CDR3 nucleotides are TGTGCCAGCAGCTTGACAGGGGTGGGAACTAATGAAAAACTGTTTTTT.

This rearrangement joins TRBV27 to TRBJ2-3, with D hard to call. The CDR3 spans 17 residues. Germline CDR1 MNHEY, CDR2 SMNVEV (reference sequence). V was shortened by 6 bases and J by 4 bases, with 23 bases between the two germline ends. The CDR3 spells CASSLFASLRLADTQYF. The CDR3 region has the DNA TGTGCCAGCAGCCTTTTTGCCTCCTTACGACTTGCAGATACGCAGTATTTT.

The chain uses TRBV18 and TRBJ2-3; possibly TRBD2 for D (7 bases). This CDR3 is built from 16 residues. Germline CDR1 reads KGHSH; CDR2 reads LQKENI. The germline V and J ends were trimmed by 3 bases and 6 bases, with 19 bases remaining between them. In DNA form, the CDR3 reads TGTGCCAGCTCACCGAGACCTGAGGGGGGGACGGATACGCAGTATTTT. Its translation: CASSPRPEGGTDTQYF.

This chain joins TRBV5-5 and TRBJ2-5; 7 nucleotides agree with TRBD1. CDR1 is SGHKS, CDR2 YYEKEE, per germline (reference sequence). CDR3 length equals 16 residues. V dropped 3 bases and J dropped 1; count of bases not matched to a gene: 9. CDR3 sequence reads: CASSSSGTAGQETQYF. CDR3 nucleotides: TGTGCCAGCAGCTCCTCCGGGACAGCTGGCCAAGAGACCCAGTACTTC.

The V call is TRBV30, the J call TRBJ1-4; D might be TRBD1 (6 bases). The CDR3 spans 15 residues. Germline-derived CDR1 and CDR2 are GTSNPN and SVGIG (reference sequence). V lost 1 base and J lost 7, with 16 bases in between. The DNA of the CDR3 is TGTGCCTGGAGTGAGGGCACAGGGAGTGGTGAAAAACTGTTTTTT. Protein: CAWSEGTGSGEKLFF.

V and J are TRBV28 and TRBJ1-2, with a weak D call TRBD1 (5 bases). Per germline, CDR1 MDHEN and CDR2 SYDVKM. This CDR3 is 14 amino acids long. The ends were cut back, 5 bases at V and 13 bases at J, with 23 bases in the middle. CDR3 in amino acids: CASSEGRDRGGATF. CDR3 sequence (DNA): TGTGCCAGCAGTGAGGGCCGGGACCGGGGGGGTGCCACCTTC.

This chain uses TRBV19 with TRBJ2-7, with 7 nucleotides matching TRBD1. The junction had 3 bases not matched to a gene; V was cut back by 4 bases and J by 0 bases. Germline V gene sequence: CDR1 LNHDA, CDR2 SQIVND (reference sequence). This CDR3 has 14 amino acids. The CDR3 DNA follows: TGTGCCAGTAGTAGGACAGGAGCCTCCTACGAGCAGTACTTC. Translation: CASSRTGASYEQYF.

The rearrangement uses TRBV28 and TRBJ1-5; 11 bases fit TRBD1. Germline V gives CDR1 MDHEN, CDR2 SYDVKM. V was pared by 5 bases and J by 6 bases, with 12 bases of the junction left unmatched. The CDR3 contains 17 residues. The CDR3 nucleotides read TGTGCCAGCAGTGCCTACTTGGGACAGGGGGGGGGTCAGCCCCAGCATTTT. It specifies CASSAYLGQGGGQPQHF. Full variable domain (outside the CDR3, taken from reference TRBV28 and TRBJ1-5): DVKVTQSSRYLVKRTGEKVFLECVQDMDHENMFWYRQDPGLGLRLIYFSYDVKMKEKGDIPEGYSVSREKKERFSLILESASTNQTSMYLCASSAYLGQGGGQPQHFGDGTRLSIL.

CDR3 nucleotide sequence: TGCGCCAGCAGCTTGGGACAGGAAATAGCCAATGAGCAGTTCTTC. It yields the protein CASSLGQEIANEQFF. This sequence joins TRBV5-1 and TRBJ2-1; a weak D match, TRBD1 (6 bases). V dropped 0 bases and J dropped 6 bases, with 13 bases sitting between them. CDR1 and CDR2 (germline): SGHRS, YFSETQ. The CDR3 sequence is 15 residues long.

The CDR3 DNA reads TGTGCCAGCAGCCACGGGATTCTACGACAGACCCAGTACTTC. Amino acids: CASSHGILRQTQYF. V and J are TRBV11-3 and TRBJ2-5; D possibly corresponds to TRBD2 (5 bases). This CDR3 has 14 residues. The germline CDR1 and CDR2 sequences are SGHNT and YENEEA. The V end lost 5 bases, the J end lost 6 bases, and 16 bases lay between the germline ends.

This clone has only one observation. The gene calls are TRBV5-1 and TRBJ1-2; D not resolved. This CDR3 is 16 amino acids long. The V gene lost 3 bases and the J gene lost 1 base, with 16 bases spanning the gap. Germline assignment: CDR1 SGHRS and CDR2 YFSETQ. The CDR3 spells CASSWEARHLNYGYTF. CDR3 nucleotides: TGCGCCAGCAGCTGGGAAGCTAGGCACCTTAACTATGGCTACACCTTC.

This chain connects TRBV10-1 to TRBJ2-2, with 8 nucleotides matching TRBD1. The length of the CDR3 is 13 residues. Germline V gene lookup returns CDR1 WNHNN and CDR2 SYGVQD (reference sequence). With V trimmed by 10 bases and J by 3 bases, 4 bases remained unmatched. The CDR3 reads CANTTGDTGELFF. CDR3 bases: TGCGCCAACACGACAGGGGACACCGGGGAGCTGTTTTTT.

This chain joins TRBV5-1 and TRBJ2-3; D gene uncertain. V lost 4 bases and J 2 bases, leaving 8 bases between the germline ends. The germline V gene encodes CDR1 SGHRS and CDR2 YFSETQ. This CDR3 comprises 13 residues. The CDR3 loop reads CASSTLHTDTQYF. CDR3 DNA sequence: TGCGCCAGCAGCACGCTACACACAGATACGCAGTATTTT.

The CDR3 sequence: CASSRTEINTGELFF. The DNA for the CDR3 is TGCGCCAGCAGTCGGACAGAAATTAACACCGGGGAGCTGTTTTTT. The V and J genes are TRBV4-1 and TRBJ2-2; D may be TRBD1 (6 bases). The germline V gene encodes CDR1 MGHRA and CDR2 YSYEKL. CDR3 length: 15 amino acids. V lost 6 bases to trimming and J lost 2 bases, with 13 bases between them.

CDR3 DNA sequence: TGCGCCAGCAGCTCCAACACAGGGTCTGGAAACACCATATATTTT. This translates into CASSSNTGSGNTIYF. The gene calls are TRBV5-1 and TRBJ1-3; D perhaps matches TRBD1 (6 bases). The CDR3 covers 15 residues. Germline V lookup: CDR1 SGHRS, CDR2 YFSETQ. V was trimmed by 3 bases and J by 1 base, leaving 11 bases between them.

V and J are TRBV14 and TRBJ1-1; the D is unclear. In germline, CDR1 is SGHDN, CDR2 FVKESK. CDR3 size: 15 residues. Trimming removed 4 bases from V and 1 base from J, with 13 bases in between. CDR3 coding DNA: TGTGCCAGCAGCCCCCGGAGGGCAGGGAACACTGAAGCTTTCTTT. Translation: CASSPRRAGNTEAFF.